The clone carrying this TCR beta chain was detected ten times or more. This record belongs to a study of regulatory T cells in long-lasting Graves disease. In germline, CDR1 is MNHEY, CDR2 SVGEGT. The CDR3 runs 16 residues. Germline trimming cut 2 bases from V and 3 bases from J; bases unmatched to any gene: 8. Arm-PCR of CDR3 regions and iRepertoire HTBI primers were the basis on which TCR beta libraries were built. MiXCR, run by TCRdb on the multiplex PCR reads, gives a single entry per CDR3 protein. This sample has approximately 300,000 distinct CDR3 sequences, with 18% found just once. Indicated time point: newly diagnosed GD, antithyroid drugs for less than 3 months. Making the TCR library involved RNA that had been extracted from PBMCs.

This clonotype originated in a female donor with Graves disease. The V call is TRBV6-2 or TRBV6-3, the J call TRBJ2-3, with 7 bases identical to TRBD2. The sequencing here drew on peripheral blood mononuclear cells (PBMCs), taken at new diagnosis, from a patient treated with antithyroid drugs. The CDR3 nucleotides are TGTGCCAGCAGTTACAGGCGGGCGGGAGATACAGATACGCAGTATTTT. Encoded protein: CASSYRRAGDTDTQYF.